This entry describes one TCR beta chain. The antigen remains unidentified. This sample is drawn from a study of T cells in Graves' hyperthyroidism and ophthalmopathy. Amplified regions were TCR beta CDR3 sequences from RNA transcripts. RT-PCR in the first round (using the HTBI primer set) targeted the TCR CDR3. TCRdb fed the multiplex PCR reads into MiXCR, producing one record per CDR3 protein. The table includes some 530,000 distinct CDR3 sequences, around a fifth detected once. Broader study findings: A model using 13 V-J features told ophthalmopathy apart from stable hyperthyroidism.

Clinical symptoms, serum thyroxine and TRAb, thyroid ultrasound and orbital computed tomography together formed the diagnostic basis. The CDR3 sequence is 15 residues long. The germline V gene has CDR1 SEHNR and CDR2 FQNEAQ (reference sequence). V gave up 3 bases and J gave up 6 bases; unmatched junction bases: 9. The source is a woman between 70 and 85 years old with Graves' ophthalmopathy. V is TRBV7-9 and J is TRBJ1-2; 8 bases match TRBD1. The specimen was blood. The CDR3 sequence: CASSFASGQGDGYTF. For the CDR3, the DNA is TGTGCCAGCAGCTTTGCCTCCGGACAGGGAGATGGCTACACCTTC. Together with reference TRBV7-9 and TRBJ1-2, the CDR3 gives the full variable domain: DTGVSQNPRHKITKRGQNVTFRCDPISEHNRLYWYRQTLGQGPEFLTYFQNEAQLEKSRLLSDRFSAERPKGSFSTLEIQRTEQGDSAMYLCASSFASGQGDGYTFGSGTRLTVV.